The sequence of this TCR beta chain was determined in a study of chemoradiotherapy in HPV16-positive cancers. Some clones are missing from TCRdb's copy, which holds only in-frame ones; the method was immunoSEQ multiplex PCR. The sample yields under 7,000 clones, 65% to 90% seen once. The source is a human donor with HPV-associated anogenital cancer. The specimen was tumor tissue, collected from a patient who underwent chemoradiotherapy.

The chain's CDR3 is CASSLGQGFKMNEQFF. In nucleotides, the CDR3 is TGCGCCAGCAGCTTGGGACAGGGGTTTAAGATGAATGAGCAGTTCTTC. V is TRBV5-1 and J is TRBJ2-1; 8 positions agree with TRBD1. Germline V CDR1 and CDR2: SGHRS, YFSETQ. CDR3 length: 16 amino acids. J was trimmed by 7 bases and V by 0 bases; bases with no gene match: 9.